This T cell receptor beta chain appears in the sequencing data of a study of T-cell reconstitution after alpha-beta-depleted transplantation in children. Germline V gene sequence: CDR1 SGHKS, CDR2 YYEKEE (reference sequence). The V and J ends lost 5 bases and 6 bases respectively, with 18 bases between them. The length of the CDR3 is 14 residues. TCRbeta library construction was performed incorporating unique molecular identifiers. One entry per CDR3 protein results from TCRdb running MiXCR on the PCR reads. The data show roughly 300,000 distinct CDR3 sequences, 9.5% to 10% seen once. The receptor's source is a human donor who donated a stem cell graft to a child with SCID. The chain carries TRBV5-5 and TRBJ2-7; possibly TRBD1 or TRBD2 for D (5 bases each). This material consisted of PBMCs from the stem cell graft donor, taken from the stem cell graft. This chain's CDR3 is CASSPGTLGFEQYF. The DNA of the CDR3 is TGTGCCAGCAGTCCCGGGACCCTAGGATTCGAGCAGTACTTC.